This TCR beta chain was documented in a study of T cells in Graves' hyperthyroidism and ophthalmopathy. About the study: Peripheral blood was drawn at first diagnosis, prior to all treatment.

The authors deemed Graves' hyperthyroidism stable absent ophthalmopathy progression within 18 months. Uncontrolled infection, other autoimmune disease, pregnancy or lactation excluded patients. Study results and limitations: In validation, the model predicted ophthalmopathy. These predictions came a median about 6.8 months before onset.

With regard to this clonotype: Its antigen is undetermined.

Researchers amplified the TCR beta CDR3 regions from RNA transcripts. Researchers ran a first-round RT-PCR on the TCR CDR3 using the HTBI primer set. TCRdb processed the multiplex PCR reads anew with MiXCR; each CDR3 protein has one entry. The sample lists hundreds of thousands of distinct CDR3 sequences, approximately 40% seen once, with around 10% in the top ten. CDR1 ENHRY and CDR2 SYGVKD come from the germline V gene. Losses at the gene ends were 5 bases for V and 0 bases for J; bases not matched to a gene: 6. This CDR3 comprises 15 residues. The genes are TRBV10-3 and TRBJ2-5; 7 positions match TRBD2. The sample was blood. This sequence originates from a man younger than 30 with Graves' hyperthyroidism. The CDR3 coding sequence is TGTGCCATCAGTCCTCTAGCGGAGAACCAAGAGACCCAGTACTTC. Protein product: CAISPLAENQETQYF.